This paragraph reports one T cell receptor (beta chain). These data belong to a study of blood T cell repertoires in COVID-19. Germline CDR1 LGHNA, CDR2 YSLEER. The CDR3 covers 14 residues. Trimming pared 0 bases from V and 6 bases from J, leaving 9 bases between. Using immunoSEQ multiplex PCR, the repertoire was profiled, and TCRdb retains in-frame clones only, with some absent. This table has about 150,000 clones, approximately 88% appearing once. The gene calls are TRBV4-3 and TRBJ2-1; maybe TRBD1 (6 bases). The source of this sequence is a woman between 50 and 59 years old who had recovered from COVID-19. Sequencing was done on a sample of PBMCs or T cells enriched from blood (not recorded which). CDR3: CASSQDTGRNEQFF. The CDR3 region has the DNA TGCGCCAGCAGCCAAGACACAGGGCGCAATGAGCAGTTCTTC.